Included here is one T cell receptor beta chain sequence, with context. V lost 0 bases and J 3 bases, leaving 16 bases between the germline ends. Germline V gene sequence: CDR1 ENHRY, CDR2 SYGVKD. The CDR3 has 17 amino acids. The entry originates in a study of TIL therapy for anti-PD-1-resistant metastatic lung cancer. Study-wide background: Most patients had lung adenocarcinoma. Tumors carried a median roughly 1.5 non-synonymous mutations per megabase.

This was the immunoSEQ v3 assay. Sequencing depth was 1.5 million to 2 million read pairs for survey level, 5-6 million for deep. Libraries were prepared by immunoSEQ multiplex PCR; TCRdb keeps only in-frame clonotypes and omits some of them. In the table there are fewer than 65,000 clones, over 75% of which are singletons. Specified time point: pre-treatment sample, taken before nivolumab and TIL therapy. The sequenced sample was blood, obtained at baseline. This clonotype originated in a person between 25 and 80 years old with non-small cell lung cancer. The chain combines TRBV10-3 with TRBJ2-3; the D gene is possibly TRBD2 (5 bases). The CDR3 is CAISESTGILRTDTQYF. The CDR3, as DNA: TGTGCCATCAGTGAGTCAACGGGGATATTAAGAACAGATACGCAGTATTTT.